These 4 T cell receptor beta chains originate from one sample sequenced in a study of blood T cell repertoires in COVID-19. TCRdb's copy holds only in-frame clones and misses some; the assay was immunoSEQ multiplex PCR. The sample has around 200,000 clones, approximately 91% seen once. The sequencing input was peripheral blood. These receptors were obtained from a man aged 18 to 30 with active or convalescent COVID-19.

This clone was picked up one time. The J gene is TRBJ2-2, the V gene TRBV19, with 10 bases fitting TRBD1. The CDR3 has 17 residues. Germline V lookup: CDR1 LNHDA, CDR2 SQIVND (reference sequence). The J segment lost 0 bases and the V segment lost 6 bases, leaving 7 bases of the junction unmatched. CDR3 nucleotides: TGTGCCAGTAGGAGACAGGGGGCTACAGCGAACACCGGGGAGCTGTTTTTT. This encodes CASRRQGATANTGELFF.

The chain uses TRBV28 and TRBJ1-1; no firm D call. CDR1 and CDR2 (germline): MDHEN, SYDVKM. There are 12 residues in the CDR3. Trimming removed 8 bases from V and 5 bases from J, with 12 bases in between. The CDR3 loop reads CASVSFSTEAFF. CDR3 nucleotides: TGTGCCAGCGTGTCTTTTAGTACTGAAGCTTTCTTT.

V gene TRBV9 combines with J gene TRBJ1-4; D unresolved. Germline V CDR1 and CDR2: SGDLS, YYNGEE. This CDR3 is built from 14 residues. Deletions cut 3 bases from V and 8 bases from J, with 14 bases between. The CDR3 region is CASSGSTAAEKLFF. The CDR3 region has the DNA TGTGCCAGCAGCGGATCCACAGCGGCCGAAAAACTGTTTTTT.

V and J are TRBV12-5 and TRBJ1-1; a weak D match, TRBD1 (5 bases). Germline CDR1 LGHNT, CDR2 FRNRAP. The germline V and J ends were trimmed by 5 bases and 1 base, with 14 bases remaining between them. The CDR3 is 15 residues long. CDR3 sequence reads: CASGPLGGTNTEAFF. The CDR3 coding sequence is TGTGCTAGTGGTCCACTCGGGGGGACGAACACTGAAGCTTTCTTT. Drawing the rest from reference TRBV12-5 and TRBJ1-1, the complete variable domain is DARVTQTPRHKVTEMGQEVTMRCQPILGHNTVFWYRQTMMQGLELLAYFRNRAPLDDSGMPKDRFSAEMPDATLATLKIQPSEPRDSAVYFCASGPLGGTNTEAFFGQGTRLTVV.